Shown below are 4 T cell receptor beta chains from a single sample sequenced in a study of cytomegalovirus exposure and HLA in healthy donors. The PCR had 60 Vbeta and 13 Jbeta primers. Here immunoSEQ multiplex PCR was the method, and the copy in TCRdb shows in-frame clones only, minus some. The sample has under 150,000 clones; the top ten hold less than 3%. Source material: PBMCs. These receptors originate from a man in his forties in good health and CMV-seronegative.

The chain has TRBV5-1 and TRBJ2-2; 9 bases map to TRBD2. CDR1 is SGHRS, CDR2 YFSETQ, per germline. J lost 6 bases, V lost 1 base, and 4 bases had no gene match. The CDR3 spans 15 residues. CDR3 nucleotides: TGCGCCAGCAGCTTGCTCTTAGCGGGGGCCGGGGAGCTGTTTTTT. Protein product: CASSLLLAGAGELFF.

The chain links TRBV6-1 to TRBJ2-5, with D perhaps TRBD2 (6 bases). The J call may be faulty, since TRBJ2-7 better matches the DNA end. Per germline, CDR1 MNHNS and CDR2 SASEGT. The CDR3 has 14 amino acids. The CDR3 region has the DNA TGTGCCAGCAGCCGCGGCGGGGACCTCGACGAGCAGTACTTC. Its protein is CASSRGGDLDEQYF.

The V gene is TRBV5-4, the J gene TRBJ2-3; D unclear. This CDR3 contains 15 residues. CDR1 is SGHNT, CDR2 YYREEE, per germline (reference sequence). The ends were cut back, 0 bases at V and 6 bases at J, with 14 bases in the middle. CDR3 sequence: CASSLALVSMDTQYF. For the CDR3, the DNA is TGTGCCAGCAGCTTGGCATTAGTTAGCATGGATACGCAGTATTTT.

The gene calls are TRBV10-3 and TRBJ2-1; TRBD2 aligns across 10 bases. Losses at the gene ends were 4 bases for V and 4 bases for J; bases not matched to a gene: 4. This CDR3 has 15 residues. Germline assignment: CDR1 ENHRY and CDR2 SYGVKD. The CDR3 coding sequence is TGTGCCATCAGTGTAATAGCGGGGGGTTACAATGAGCAGTTCTTC. It translates to CAISVIAGGYNEQFF.